The next 10 T cell receptor beta chains were all read from a single sample in a study of CD8 T cells in ankylosing spondylitis. From the 5' RACE reads, TCRdb called clonotypes with MiXCR, one entry per CDR3 protein. The data show 150,000 to 200,000 distinct CDR3 sequences, approximately 12% seen once. Sequencing was done on a sample of blood, either unsorted or a sorted T cell fraction (not recorded which). All receptors derive from a female donor with ankylosing spondylitis or in good health (not recorded which).

This clonotype was seen repeatedly, ten times or more. The chain combines TRBV25-1 with TRBJ1-1; the D gene is possibly TRBD1 (6 bases). V gave up 6 bases and J gave up 4 bases, with 9 bases separating them. CDR1 MGHDK and CDR2 SYGVNS come from the germline V gene. This CDR3 is built from 12 residues. CDR3 nucleotides: TGTGCCAGCAGAAAACAGGGCACTGAAGCTTTCTTT. Translated: CASRKQGTEAFF.

This clonotype was seen a few times. V and J are TRBV11-1 and TRBJ2-1; D ambiguous. The germline V gene has CDR1 SGHAT and CDR2 FQDESV (reference sequence). The CDR3 extends over 15 amino acids. V was clipped by 5 bases and J by 0 bases, with 11 bases between them. Here the CDR3 DNA reads TGTGCCAGCAGCGCACGGGCGAGCTCCTACAATGAGCAGTTCTTC. It encodes CASSARASSYNEQFF.

This clonotype was counted a few times. V and J are TRBV28 and TRBJ2-6; D not resolved. This CDR3 has 14 amino acids. V was trimmed by 7 bases and J by 2 bases, leaving 9 bases between them. The germline V gene has CDR1 MDHEN and CDR2 SYDVKM. The CDR3, as DNA: TGTGCCAGCACATTAGGCACTGGGGCCAACGTCCTGACTTTC. Translation: CASTLGTGANVLTF.

This clonotype was observed at least ten times. This sequence joins TRBV20-1 and TRBJ2-3; 9 bases line up with TRBD2. The junction had 6 bases not matched to a gene; V was cut back by 2 bases and J by 0 bases. The CDR3 extends over 16 amino acids. Germline loops: CDR1 DFQATT, CDR2 SNEGSKA (reference sequence). CDR3: CSARRLAEISTDTQYF. CDR3 coding DNA: TGCAGTGCTAGAAGACTAGCGGAGATTAGCACAGATACGCAGTATTTT.

The chain carries TRBV7-2 and TRBJ2-3, with 9 bases identical to TRBD2. Germline-derived CDR1 and CDR2 are SGHTA and FQGNSA. The length of the CDR3 is 17 residues. The junction had 4 bases not matched to a gene; V was cut back by 0 bases and J by 0 bases. CDR3 protein: CASSLARAGGSTDTQYF. The CDR3 region has the DNA TGTGCCAGCAGCTTAGCTAGAGCGGGGGGCAGCACAGATACGCAGTATTTT.

This clonotype was detected ten times or more. The J gene is TRBJ1-2, the V gene TRBV20-1, with D possibly being TRBD1 (5 bases). Germline assignment: CDR1 DFQATT and CDR2 SNEGSKA (reference sequence). The CDR3 covers 10 residues. With 6 bases removed from V and 8 bases from J, the gap between germline ends came to 10 bases. CDR3 DNA: TGCAGTGCAGGGGCTGAAGGCTACACCTTC. It codes for CSAGAEGYTF.

V usage is TRBV24-1 and J usage is TRBJ2-1, with 10 bases identical to TRBD2. The trim removed 4 bases at V and 4 bases at J, leaving 6 bases unmatched. The germline V gene has CDR1 KGHDR and CDR2 SFDVKD. CDR3 length: 16 amino acids. CDR3 loop: CATSEPASGGYNEQFF. In DNA form, the CDR3 reads TGTGCCACCAGTGAGCCGGCTAGCGGGGGTTACAATGAGCAGTTCTTC.

This clonotype occurred many times. The chain is built from TRBV29-1 and TRBJ1-1; D unresolved. V shed 5 bases and J shed 0 bases, with 10 bases lying between them. In germline, CDR1 is SQVTM, CDR2 ANQGSEA. CDR3 length equals 13 residues. The CDR3 bases are TGCAGCGTTCGTGGGCATCTGAACACTGAAGCTTTCTTT. As protein: CSVRGHLNTEAFF. Supplemented by reference TRBV29-1 and TRBJ1-1, the full variable domain reads SAVISQKPSRDICQRGTSLTIQCQVDSQVTMMFWYRQQPGQSLTLIATANQGSEATYESGFVIDKFPISRPNLTFSTLTVSNMSPEDSSIYLCSVRGHLNTEAFFGQGTRLTVV.

CDR3 residues: CSARDRASGAYNEQFF. The CDR3 DNA sequence: TGCAGTGCTAGAGATCGGGCTAGCGGGGCCTACAATGAGCAGTTCTTC. The V and J genes are TRBV20-1 and TRBJ2-1; 9 nucleotides align to TRBD2. The germline CDR1 and CDR2 sequences are DFQATT and SNEGSKA (reference sequence). The CDR3 is made up of 16 amino acids. After removal of 0 bases from V and 2 bases from J, the junction contained 5 bases not matched to a gene.

Turning to this clonotype: A read error may be the cause here, since a much bigger clone is one base away. The rearrangement links TRBV7-9 to TRBJ2-7; 9 bases align to TRBD1. This CDR3 is built from 17 residues. CDR1 and CDR2 from the germline V gene are SEHNR and FQNEAQ (reference sequence). In nucleotides, the CDR3 is TGTGCCAGCAGCTCGAGAAATGATCCGGGACAGGGTCGTGAGCAGTGCTTC. Its translation: CASSSRNDPGQGREQCF.